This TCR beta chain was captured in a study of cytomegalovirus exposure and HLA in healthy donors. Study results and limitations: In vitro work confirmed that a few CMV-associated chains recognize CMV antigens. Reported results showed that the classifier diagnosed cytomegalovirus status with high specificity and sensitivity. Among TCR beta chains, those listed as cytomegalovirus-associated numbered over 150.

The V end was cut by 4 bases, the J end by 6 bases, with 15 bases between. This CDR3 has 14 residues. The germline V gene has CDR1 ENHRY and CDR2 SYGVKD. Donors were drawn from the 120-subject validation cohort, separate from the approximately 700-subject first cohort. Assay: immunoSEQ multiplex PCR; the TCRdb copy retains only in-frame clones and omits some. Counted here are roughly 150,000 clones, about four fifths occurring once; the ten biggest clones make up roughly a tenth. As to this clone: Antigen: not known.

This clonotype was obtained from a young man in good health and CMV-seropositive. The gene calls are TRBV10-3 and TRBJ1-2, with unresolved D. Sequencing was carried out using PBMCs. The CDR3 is CAISGGGLTHGYTF. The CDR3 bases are TGTGCCATCAGTGGCGGAGGGCTTACCCATGGCTACACCTTC.